What follows are 28 T cell receptor beta chains derived from one specimen sequenced in a study of kidney transplant recipient with SARS-CoV-2 infection. TCRdb re-derived calls from the reads in MiXCR, one entry per CDR3 protein. This table holds approximately 250,000 distinct CDR3 sequences, more than 25% found once. Sequenced here: a blood sample, sampled at baseline and between days 110 and 120 from a kidney transplant recipient. These receptors were collected from a male patient aged 30 to 40 who had COVID-19 and was a kidney transplant recipient. Some of the T cells might come from the graft donor.

Only a few counts were recorded for this clonotype. The V gene is TRBV20-1, the J gene TRBJ2-1, with 8 nucleotides matching TRBD2. Trimming removed 5 bases from V and 4 bases from J; junction bases left unmatched: 10. CDR1 is DFQATT, CDR2 SNEGSKA, per germline (reference sequence). CDR3 length: 15 amino acids. The CDR3, as DNA: TGCAGTGCTCGCCTCCCCGGGACTAGTTACAATGAGCAGTTCTTC. This translates into CSARLPGTSYNEQFF.

This clonotype was seen ten or more times. The V call is TRBV7-4, the J call TRBJ1-2; D call uncertain. V was pared by 5 bases and J by 4 bases, with 23 bases between. The CDR3 sequence is 17 residues long. Germline V gene data show CDR1 as SGHVT and CDR2 as SQSDAQ. In DNA, the CDR3 is TGTGCCAGCAGCCATGTGCCTTCAGCTCGAAAGACCTATGGCTACACCTTC. It specifies CASSHVPSARKTYGYTF. The full variable domain, its missing parts supplied by reference TRBV7-4 and TRBJ1-2, is GAGVSQSPRYKVAKRGRDVALRCDSISGHVTLYWYRQTLGQGSEVLTYSQSDAQRDKSGRPSGRFSAERPERSVSTLKIQRTEQGDSAVYLCASSHVPSARKTYGYTFGSGTRLTVV.

There are many counts of this clonotype. The gene calls are TRBV5-1 and TRBJ1-2; D remains unclear. Looked up from germline, CDR1 is SGHRS and CDR2 is YFSETQ. Trimming removed 0 bases from V and 2 bases from J, with 5 bases in between. The CDR3 extends over 13 amino acids. The CDR3, as DNA: TGCGCCAGCAGCTTGGCAGAAAACTATGGCTACACCTTC. This codes for CASSLAENYGYTF. Full variable domain (rest looked up from reference TRBV5-1 and TRBJ1-2): KAGVTQTPRYLIKTRGQQVTLSCSPISGHRSVSWYQQTPGQGLQFLFEYFSETQRNKGNFPGRFSGRQFSNSRSEMNVSTLELGDSALYLCASSLAENYGYTFGSGTRLTVV.

On this clonotype itself: This may stem from a read error, because a much larger clone lies one nucleotide away. This rearrangement joins TRBV15 to TRBJ1-2, with D uncertain. Trimming took 5 bases from V and 4 from J, leaving 23 bases between them. From germline, CDR1 is LNHNV and CDR2 YYDKDF (reference sequence). The CDR3 contains 17 residues. The CDR3 region is CATSSITRCGKAYGYTF. The DNA for the CDR3 is TGTGCCACCAGCTCAATAACAAGGTGTGGAAAGGCCTATGGCTACACCTTC.

CDR3 sequence: CASSDSASGELFF. The DNA of the CDR3 is TGTGCCAGCAGTGACTCAGCCTCCGGGGAGCTGTTTTTT. The chain links TRBV6-4 to TRBJ2-2; D uncertain. The CDR3 is 13 residues long. Germline values: CDR1 MRHNA, CDR2 SNTAGT. The V end was cut by 0 bases, the J end by 6 bases, with 5 bases between.

This clonotype was picked up a small number of times. V and J are TRBV6-1 and TRBJ1-2; D call uncertain. This CDR3 has 13 amino acids. The V end lost 2 bases, the J end lost 2 bases, and 6 bases lay between the germline ends. CDR1 is MNHNS, CDR2 SASEGT, per germline. DNA for the CDR3: TGTGCCAGCAGTGAAAGGGTAAACTATGGCTACACCTTC. Its translation is CASSERVNYGYTF.

As concerns this clonotype: The junction does not match germline at one end; this may be a read error. V usage is TRBV7-9 and J usage is TRBJ2-5, with TRBD2 identical over 11 bases. CDR3 length: 16 residues. Germline V gene data show CDR1 as SEHNR and CDR2 as FQNEAQ (reference sequence). The CDR3 spells CTSSSGIAGGGETQYF. Written as DNA, the CDR3 is TGTACCAGCAGCTCCGGGATAGCGGGAGGGGGAGAGACCCAGTACTTC.

In its sample, this clonotype was seen many times. J is TRBJ2-1 and V is TRBV19; possible D gene TRBD1, 5 bases. V was cut by 0 bases and J by 10 bases, with 10 bases left in between. The CDR3 has 13 residues. In germline, CDR1 is LNHDA, CDR2 SQIVND (reference sequence). CDR3 sequence: CASSIDRVNEQFF. DNA of the CDR3: TGTGCCAGTAGTATAGACAGGGTGAACGAGCAGTTCTTC.

This clonotype was counted many times. The chain is built from TRBV4-1 and TRBJ2-7, with D perhaps matching TRBD2 (5 bases). Trimming removed 1 base from V and 2 bases from J, with 18 bases in between. The germline gives CDR1 MGHRA, CDR2 YSYEKL. The CDR3 is 17 amino acids. This CDR3 is CASSQVSRAGNTYEQYF. The DNA for the CDR3 is TGCGCCAGCAGCCAAGTTTCGAGGGCCGGGAATACCTACGAGCAGTACTTC.

Worth noting for this clonotype: A read error is possible here, since a much larger clone lies one base away. This chain joins TRBV6-6 and TRBJ2-7, with D possibly TRBD1 on 6 matching bases. Germline CDR1 reads MNHNY; CDR2 reads SVGAGI (reference sequence). With 7 bases removed from V and 1 base from J, the gap between germline ends came to 29 bases. This CDR3 contains 19 residues. This chain's CDR3 is CASTLYPGTWAYTSYEQYF. DNA for the CDR3: TGTGCCAGCACCCTTTACCCCGGGACATGGGCATATACGTCCTACGAGCAGTACTTC.

This clonotype was found many times. The rearrangement joins TRBV5-8 to TRBJ1-2; D not certain. Germline V CDR1 and CDR2: SGHTS, YDEGEE. The CDR3 is 16 residues long. V lost 7 bases, J lost 4 bases, and 23 bases lay in between. This CDR3 is CASWDYHPRKTYGYTF. CDR3 DNA: TGTGCCAGCTGGGATTATCATCCACGAAAGACCTATGGCTACACCTTC. Looking up the rest from reference TRBV5-8 and TRBJ1-2 gives the full variable domain: EAGVTQSPTHLIKTRGQQATLRCSPISGHTSVYWYQQALGLGLQFLLWYDEGEERNRGNFPPRFSGRQFPNYSSELNVNALELEDSALYLCASWDYHPRKTYGYTFGSGTRLTVV.

About this clonotype: One end of the junction does not line up with germline, which may come from a read error. V usage is TRBV27 and J usage is TRBJ1-1, with unresolved D. The CDR3 extends over 18 amino acids. CDR1 MNHEY and CDR2 SMNVEV come from the germline V gene (reference sequence). The CDR3 DNA reads TGTGCCAGCAGTTCCGCCCCCTTGGTTATGGAGTCGAACACTGAAGCTTCCTTT. Its protein is CASSSAPLVMESNTEASF.

This clonotype was recorded at least ten times. V and J are TRBV6-2 or TRBV6-3 and TRBJ1-2; no clear D gene. Germline V gene sequence: CDR1 MNHEY, CDR2 SVGEGT. The length of the CDR3 is 17 residues. V lost 5 bases and J 4 bases, leaving 23 bases between the germline ends. CDR3 in amino acids: CASSMGVCIGKTYGYTF. In DNA form, the CDR3 reads TGTGCCAGCAGTATGGGTGTCTGCATCGGAAAGACCTATGGCTACACCTTC.

At least ten counts were recorded for this clonotype. The V gene is TRBV7-3, the J gene TRBJ2-5; D is perhaps TRBD2 (7 bases). The CDR3 totals 17 residues. Per the germline V gene, CDR1 is SGHTA and CDR2 is FQGTGA. The ends were cut back, 7 bases at V and 5 bases at J, with 26 bases in the middle. The CDR3 coding sequence is TGTGCCAGCACCCCAAGGGAGGGCAGGGGAGCGGGGGAGACCCAGTACTTC. Protein: CASTPREGRGAGETQYF.

The chain recombines TRBV11-2 with TRBJ1-2; D remains unclear. The CDR3 has 17 residues. Germline lookup yields CDR1 SGHAT and CDR2 FQNNGV. V was clipped by 4 bases and J by 4 bases, with 22 bases between them. CDR3 loop: CASSSYETSGKTYGYTF. CDR3 in DNA: TGTGCCAGCAGCTCTTACGAAACAAGCGGAAAGACCTATGGCTACACCTTC.

For this clonotype: A read error is possible here, since a much larger clone lies one base away. This chain joins TRBV20-1 and TRBJ1-2, with 8 bases identical to TRBD1. This CDR3 contains 12 residues. CDR1 and CDR2 (germline): DFQATT, SNEGSKA (reference sequence). V lost 5 bases and J lost 12; bases outside the gene matches: 11. The DNA for the CDR3 is TGCAGTGCTTCAGGGGGCGGTGAAGGCCACACCTTC. Its protein is CSASGGGEGHTF.

This clonotype showed up many times. The chain carries TRBV6-6 and TRBJ1-2; D not resolved. CDR1 is MNHNY, CDR2 SVGAGI, per germline (reference sequence). V was pared by 5 bases and J by 4 bases, with 23 bases between. The CDR3 sequence is 17 residues long. CDR3 DNA sequence: TGTGCCAGCAGTAGTAGTCAAGGTGGGAGAAAGACCTATGGCTACACCTTC. Its protein is CASSSSQGGRKTYGYTF.

This clonotype was recorded a few times. One base away lies a much larger clone, so this may be a sequencing read error. V gene TRBV7-2 combines with J gene TRBJ1-1; D may be TRBD1 (6 bases). CDR1 and CDR2 from the germline V gene are SGHTA and FQGNSA. The CDR3 spans 16 residues. Trimming cost V 5 bases and J 0 bases, with 16 bases left between them. The CDR3 DNA is TGTGCCAGCAGCAAACCCGGGGGGCGGCTGAACACTGAAGCTTTCTTT. Translation: CASSKPGGRLNTEAFF. Together with reference TRBV7-2 and TRBJ1-1, the CDR3 gives the full variable domain: GAGVSQSPSNKVTEKGKDVELRCDPISGHTALYWYRQSLGQGLEFLIYFQGNSAPDKSGLPSDRFSAERTGGSVSTLTIQRTQQEDSAVYLCASSKPGGRLNTEAFFGQGTRLTVV.

This clonotype has ten or more counts. The CDR3 is CATSREQGGNQPQHF. The CDR3 DNA follows: TGTGCCACCAGCAGAGAACAGGGAGGTAATCAGCCCCAGCATTTT. V gene TRBV15 combines with J gene TRBJ1-5, with D maybe TRBD1 (6 bases). Germline CDR1 LNHNV, CDR2 YYDKDF (reference sequence). This CDR3 contains 15 residues. Trimming left V 0 bases short and J 4 bases short, with 10 bases between.

This clonotype has a count of ten or more. This chain connects TRBV7-7 to TRBJ1-2; D unresolved. CDR3 length: 17 residues. The V gene's germline CDR1 is SSHAT and CDR2 FNYEAQ (reference sequence). V lost 5 bases to trimming and J lost 4 bases, with 23 bases between them. Written as DNA, the CDR3 is TGTGCCAGCAGCCGTCCAATTAAGTGCCGAAAGACCTATGGCTACACCTTC. This sequence encodes CASSRPIKCRKTYGYTF.

Note on this clonotype: A read error is possible here, since a much larger clone lies one base away. The chain combines TRBV28 with TRBJ2-7; 11 bases are shared with TRBD2. The J call may be incorrect, as the DNA end agrees better with TRBJ2-1. In germline, CDR1 is MDHEN, CDR2 SYDVKM. The CDR3 is 15 residues long. The CDR3 protein is CGSSVAGGPFNEQFF. For the CDR3, the DNA is TGTGGCAGTTCCGTAGCGGGAGGGCCGTTCAATGAGCAGTTCTTC.

Comment on this clonotype: A much larger clone is a single base away; this may be a read error. The DNA of the CDR3 is TGTGCCAGCAGCCCCCAGGACAGATCTAACTATGGCCACACCTTC. Its translation is CASSPQDRSNYGHTF. The chain has TRBV5-4 and TRBJ1-2, with D possibly TRBD1 on 6 matching bases. Looked up from germline, CDR1 is SGHNT and CDR2 is YYREEE (reference sequence). CDR3 length: 15 amino acids.

This clonotype was counted ten times or more. V is TRBV6-1 and J is TRBJ1-2; no clear D. The CDR3 totals 17 residues. The germline CDR1 and CDR2 sequences are MNHNS and SASEGT. Trimming cost V 3 bases and J 4 bases, with 21 bases left between them. The DNA of the CDR3 is TGTGCCAGCAGTGATCTGCGCTCTATGCGAAAGACCTATGGCTACACCTTC. Protein: CASSDLRSMRKTYGYTF.

This clonotype was observed many times. The gene calls are TRBV5-4 and TRBJ1-1, with no clear D. Between the trimmed V and J ends, which lost 1 base and 7 bases, there was a span of 11 bases. Germline-derived CDR1 and CDR2 are SGHNT and YYREEE (reference sequence). The CDR3 is made up of 13 amino acids. In DNA, the CDR3 is TGTGCCAGCAGCTTGTATGGCCGGGATGAAGCTTTCTTT. Translated, it gives CASSLYGRDEAFF.

In regard to this clonotype: This may arise from a read error, as a much more abundant clone is one base away. This rearrangement joins TRBV9 to TRBJ1-1; a possible D gene is TRBD1 (5 bases). Germline values: CDR1 SGDLS, CDR2 YYNGEE. This CDR3 has 17 residues. In nucleotides, the CDR3 is TGTGCCAGCGGCGTAGGCCCAGGGAGAATTGCGAGCACTGAAGCTTTCTTT. Translating it yields CASGVGPGRIASTEAFF. The entire variable domain, with the rest obtained from reference TRBV9 and TRBJ1-1, is as follows: DSGVTQTPKHLITATGQRVTLRCSPRSGDLSVYWYQQSLDQGLQFLIQYYNGEERAKGNILERFSAQQFPDLHSELNLSSLELGDSALYFCASGVGPGRIASTEAFFGQGTRLTVV.

This clonotype appeared many times. The genes are TRBV9 and TRBJ1-2; 7 bases are a match to TRBD1. There are 16 residues in the CDR3. Germline-derived CDR1 and CDR2 are SGDLS and YYNGEE. J was trimmed by 4 bases and V by 6 bases; bases with no gene match: 15. The CDR3 spells CASTQGYSRKTYGYTF. The CDR3 nucleotides are TGTGCCAGCACACAGGGGTACTCAAGAAAGACCTATGGCTACACCTTC.

On this clonotype: A read error is possible here, since a much larger clone lies one base away. This sequence joins TRBV19 and TRBJ1-5, with D perhaps TRBD1 (6 bases). The V end was cut by 8 bases, the J end by 11 bases, with 28 bases between. CDR3 length: 16 residues. CDR1 LNHDA and CDR2 SQIVND come from the germline V gene (reference sequence). The CDR3 reads CASARGNQGIPTAQHF. DNA for the CDR3: TGTGCCAGTGCCCGGGGGAATCAGGGGATTCCGACGGCCCAGCATTTT.

On this clonotype itself: A junction end diverges from the germline sequence, so it may reflect a read error. The CDR3 nucleotides are TGTGCCAGCAGCTTGGGGGACCTACTATACTCCCACAATGAGCAGTTCTTC. Its translation is CASSLGDLLYSHNEQFF. The V and J genes are TRBV5-6 and TRBJ2-1; the D gene could be TRBD1 or TRBD2 (5 bases each). This CDR3 comprises 17 residues. CDR1 and CDR2 from the germline V gene are SGHDT and YYEEEE.